This T cell receptor (beta chain) was identified during a study of graft-versus-host responses after intestinal transplantation (dated by TCRdb to the early 2020s). About the study as a whole: The transplants that recipients received were multivisceral, liver-intestinal, or isolated intestinal. Rather than going through the commercial service, samples from three later patients were sequenced in-house on an Illumina MiSeq and processed with MiXCR. Donor T cell macrochimerism was defined as a peak of at least 4% donor T cells among recipient peripheral blood mononuclear cells. The cohort enrolled some 23 intestinal transplant recipients, one of whom was a retransplant, and a few patients without pretransplant specimens were excluded. Bulk TCR-beta CDR3 sequencing was used to track graft-versus-host and host-versus-graft alloreactive T cell clones in the graft, circulation and bone marrow after intestinal transplantation. To identify alloreactive clones, pre-transplant mixed lymphocyte reaction products were sequenced and compared with unstimulated pre-transplant donor and recipient T cells. Every recipient was given anti-thymocyte globulin induction, followed by around three years of maintenance tacrolimus and steroids. Study-wide conclusions, independent of this receptor: GvH clones turned up in recipient bone marrow, with some appearing earlier in ileal mucosa or blood, a pattern consistent with an intestinal mucosal origin. Conclusions were limited by the relatively low number and heterogeneity of intestinal transplant patients. Patients with donor T cell macrochimerism had high GvH to HvG T cell clonal ratios in their allografts. Peak levels of circulating GvH clones were associated with declines in HvG clones early after transplant.

The library was produced with the immunoSEQ multiplex PCR assay. In most patients, genomic DNA was isolated using the Qiagen DNeasy Blood and Tissue Kit and sent frozen to Adaptive Biotechnologies for TCR sequencing. High-throughput TCR-beta CDR3 sequencing of genomic DNA from most patients was performed by Adaptive Biotechnologies. In the authors' own workflow: TCR sequencing data for approximately 17 patients were retrieved from Adaptive's ImmunoSEQ software; a few other patients were processed with MiXCR and VDJtools. CD4 versus CD8 sorting errors were corrected by removing sequences found in both subsets at a frequency ratio below 5:1. CDR3 nucleotide sequences shared between donor and recipient were removed because their origin could not be assigned. To count as alloreactive, a clone needed at least 2-fold expansion over unstimulated cells and a minimum CFSE-low frequency of 0.002% (template counts) or 0.001% (read counts). Mappable clones were those detected in sequenced pre-transplant spleen, lymph node, or MLR CFSE-low populations of the donor or recipient. The cumulative frequency of alloreactive clones was calculated as a percentage of all sequences, weighted by copy number. The table was pulled from immuneACCESS by TCRdb, which kept in-frame rearrangements only. Such tables lose some clones; where checked, under half of the loss comes from unresolved V genes, and the rest has no known cause. V and J calls and clone size are as listed in that table; D and trimming were resolved from the DNA. Present in this sample are about 82,000 clones, about nine tenths of which were seen just once. Clones ranked in the top ten supply roughly 0.1% of the sample.

The meaning of the sample's time point label: cells obtained before transplantation from donor or recipient. CD3+CD4+ and CD3+CD8+ populations were FACS-sorted from unstimulated pre-transplant donor and recipient cells taken from spleen or lymph nodes. Deletion took 6 bases off V and 0 bases off J, with a span of 11 bases between the germline ends. From cysteine to phenylalanine, the CDR3 is 15 amino acids long. Only the CDR3 part of the read is kept: 45 bases, read in frame from the first base. The germline V gene provides CDR1 SGHTA and CDR2 FQGNSA. With respect to this clone: Its antigen specificity is not known. No base-level quality is on record; no much larger clone is a single base apart.

The sequence joins TRBV7-2 to TRBJ1-4; a tentative D match to TRBD1 spans 5 bases. The clonotype was recovered from a human donor who received an intestinal transplant. The sample here was unstimulated CD4+ T cells sorted from spleen or lymph node cells, taken before intestinal transplant. The CDR3 sequence is CASRPSGSTNEKLFF. The DNA sequence is TGTGCCAGCAGACCATCAGGGTCAACTAATGAAAAACTGTTTTTT.